These 29 T cell receptor beta chains were all obtained from the same sample, sequenced in a study of identical twins. TCRdb fed the 5' RACE reads into MiXCR, producing one record per CDR3 protein. Altogether 600,000 to 800,000 distinct CDR3 sequences are present, 21% being singletons, with the ten largest covering about 4.3%. This sample was also put to use in a study of T cells expressing NK-cell markers.

The sequenced material came from PBMCs. These receptor sequences come from a woman under 30 in good health.

The J gene is TRBJ1-1, the V gene TRBV11-3, with unresolved D. Germline V gene sequence: CDR1 SGHNT, CDR2 YENEEA. Trimming took 5 bases from V and 5 from J, leaving 12 bases between them. The CDR3 runs to 13 residues. CDR3 nucleotides: TGTGCCAGCAGCGAGGGTCATGGTACTGAAGCTTTCTTT. As protein: CASSEGHGTEAFF.

This clonotype was observed many times. The chain uses TRBV12-3 or TRBV12-4 and TRBJ2-7; D not certain. This CDR3 spans 15 amino acids. Trimming took 3 bases from V and 6 from J, leaving 18 bases between them. CDR3 in DNA: TGTGCCAGCAGTTTCGGGTCGGTCTCGACGAGCGAGCAGTACTTC. Its translation is CASSFGSVSTSEQYF.

This clonotype was seen a few times. The V and J genes are TRBV27 and TRBJ1-5; D may be TRBD1 (5 bases). The CDR3 is made up of 13 amino acids. Germline CDR1 is MNHEY and CDR2 is SMNVEV (reference sequence). V lost 4 bases and J lost 6, with 10 bases in between. CDR3: CASSSSGAQPQHF. CDR3 DNA: TGTGCCAGCAGTTCCTCCGGGGCTCAGCCCCAGCATTTT.

This sequence joins TRBV14 and TRBJ1-2, with D uncertain. The CDR3 spans 16 residues. V was trimmed by 3 bases and J by 4 bases, leaving 18 bases between them. Per germline, CDR1 SGHDN and CDR2 FVKESK. CDR3 DNA: TGTGCCAGCAGCCAGTACGAGGGCTCCGTTACCTATGGCTACACCTTC. The encoded protein is CASSQYEGSVTYGYTF.

The chain employs TRBV4-3 and TRBJ2-7, with a tentative D call TRBD2 (6 bases). Trimming took off 0 bases at V and 1 base at J, with 16 bases between the two ends. CDR1 and CDR2 (germline): LGHNA, YSLEER. The CDR3 runs 17 residues. DNA for the CDR3: TGCGCCAGCAGCCAAGATCTTTGGGCGGGGACTTCCTACGAGCAGTACTTC. Translated, it gives CASSQDLWAGTSYEQYF.

This chain uses TRBV12-3 or TRBV12-4 with TRBJ1-1; 8 bases line up with TRBD1. CDR3 size: 14 residues. V shed 6 bases, J shed 5 bases, and the junction held 8 bases outside the gene matches. CDR3 region: CASSATGGWTEAFF. The CDR3 DNA follows: TGTGCCAGCAGCGCAACAGGGGGATGGACTGAAGCTTTCTTT.

The chain uses TRBV11-2 and TRBJ2-7, with 9 bases aligning to TRBD1. The CDR3 length is 17 residues. With V trimmed by 0 bases and J by 0 bases, 6 bases remained unmatched. Germline lookup yields CDR1 SGHAT and CDR2 FQNNGV. CDR3 in DNA: TGTGCCAGCAGCTTAGACCGGGACAGGGCCCCCTCCTACGAGCAGTACTTC. As protein: CASSLDRDRAPSYEQYF.

This chain uses TRBV7-6 with TRBJ2-5; the match to TRBD2 covers 11 bases. J was trimmed by 7 bases and V by 2 bases; bases with no gene match: 9. CDR1 is SGHVS, CDR2 FNYEAQ, per germline. The CDR3 covers 16 residues. CDR3 sequence: CASSLLAGGSKGTQYF. DNA for the CDR3: TGTGCCAGCAGCTTACTAGCGGGGGGTTCCAAAGGGACCCAGTACTTC.

This clonotype has a handful of counts. V usage is TRBV20-1 and J usage is TRBJ2-7; 9 positions agree with TRBD1. The V gene end was trimmed by 6 bases and the J gene end by 2 bases; junction bases not matched to a gene: 11. This CDR3 has 15 amino acids. Germline assignment: CDR1 DFQATT and CDR2 SNEGSKA (reference sequence). CDR3 in amino acids: CSALTVRQGAYEQYF. The DNA of the CDR3 is TGCAGTGCCCTAACGGTTAGACAGGGGGCCTACGAGCAGTACTTC.

This clonotype was found a few times. The rearrangement uses TRBV29-1 and TRBJ2-2; D gene unclear. This CDR3 comprises 14 residues. Germline loops: CDR1 SQVTM, CDR2 ANQGSEA. The V gene lost 3 bases and the J gene lost 3 bases, with 11 bases spanning the gap. The CDR3 protein is CSVDSVLHTGELFF. CDR3 coding DNA: TGCAGCGTTGACTCGGTCTTACACACCGGGGAGCTGTTTTTT.

V gene TRBV10-3 combines with J gene TRBJ2-5; D uncertain. CDR3 length equals 13 residues. V dropped 6 bases and J dropped 4 bases, with 12 bases sitting between them. Germline V gene data show CDR1 as ENHRY and CDR2 as SYGVKD. The CDR3 DNA reads as TGTGCCATCAGGGCTGCGGTGGCAGAGACCCAGTACTTC. This gives the protein CAIRAAVAETQYF.

This clonotype came up a few times. The chain has TRBV7-7 and TRBJ2-2, with a weak D call TRBD2 (5 bases). Germline V gene data show CDR1 as SSHAT and CDR2 as FNYEAQ (reference sequence). CDR3 length: 14 amino acids. The CDR3 nucleotides read TGTGCTAGCGAGAGGGAACTGAACACCGGGGAGCTGTTTTTT. This encodes CASERELNTGELFF.

V and J are TRBV7-9 and TRBJ2-7; 9 nucleotides agree with TRBD1. The CDR3 extends over 14 amino acids. Unmatched junction bases numbered 12, after V lost 7 bases and J lost 8 bases. Looked up from germline, CDR1 is SEHNR and CDR2 is FQNEAQ (reference sequence). CDR3 in DNA: TGTGCCAGCAACCCGGGACAGGGTCTTTCCAAGCAGTACTTC. The encoded protein is CASNPGQGLSKQYF.

This clonotype was counted between two and nine times. V usage is TRBV5-1 and J usage is TRBJ1-1, with D perhaps TRBD1 (5 bases). The CDR3 is made up of 13 amino acids. Trimming left V 4 bases short and J 5 bases short, with 12 bases between. Germline V lookup: CDR1 SGHRS, CDR2 YFSETQ. Written as DNA, the CDR3 is TGCGCCAGCAGCGAGGGGTTGGGGACTGAAGCTTTCTTT. Translation gives CASSEGLGTEAFF.

This clonotype showed up just a few times. The J gene is TRBJ2-5, the V gene TRBV15; D unresolved. V gave up 0 bases and J gave up 0 bases, with 17 bases separating them. From germline, CDR1 is LNHNV and CDR2 YYDKDF (reference sequence). The CDR3 consists of 18 residues. The CDR3 is CATSRDRKQFLYQETQYF. CDR3 nucleotide sequence: TGTGCCACCAGCAGAGATCGTAAGCAGTTTCTTTACCAAGAGACCCAGTACTTC.

Many counts were recorded for this clonotype. CDR3 region: CSARDGGLYEQYF. CDR3 DNA: TGCAGTGCTAGAGACGGGGGACTCTACGAGCAGTACTTC. The rearrangement uses TRBV20-1 and TRBJ2-7; tentatively, D is TRBD2 (6 bases). This CDR3 region has 13 residues. Germline loops: CDR1 DFQATT, CDR2 SNEGSKA (reference sequence). The germline V and J ends were trimmed by 0 bases and 3 bases, with 9 bases remaining between them.

The V gene is TRBV7-2, the J gene TRBJ2-7; D tentatively fits TRBD1 or TRBD2 (6 bases each). V lost 5 bases to trimming and J lost 1 base, with 12 bases between them. CDR3 length: 14 residues. Germline V lookup: CDR1 SGHTA, CDR2 FQGNSA. As DNA, the CDR3 is TGTGCCAGCAGCCCTATAGGGGGGTCCTACGAGCAGTACTTC. Its translation: CASSPIGGSYEQYF.

Only a few counts were recorded for this clonotype. The chain combines TRBV12-3 or TRBV12-4 with TRBJ1-5; D unresolved. The CDR3 totals 13 residues. V was shortened by 6 bases and J by 0 bases, with 6 bases between the two germline ends. The CDR3 loop is CASSPTSNQPQHF. For the CDR3, the DNA is TGTGCCAGCAGCCCCACTAGCAATCAGCCCCAGCATTTT.

The table lists this clonotype with a few counts. The V call is TRBV5-1, the J call TRBJ2-1; tentative D call: TRBD1 (5 bases). CDR1 and CDR2 from the germline V gene are SGHRS and YFSETQ. The CDR3 runs 13 residues. V was pared by 6 bases and J by 5 bases, with 12 bases between. CDR3 residues: CASNGQVDNEQFF. DNA of the CDR3: TGCGCCAGCAATGGACAAGTCGACAATGAGCAGTTCTTC.

The chain links TRBV20-1 to TRBJ1-5; perhaps TRBD1 as D (6 bases). The V gene's germline CDR1 is DFQATT and CDR2 SNEGSKA (reference sequence). Trimming stripped 3 bases from V and 2 bases from J, with 11 bases between. The CDR3 is 14 amino acids. CDR3 in amino acids: CSARGGGGNQPQHF. The CDR3 coding sequence is TGCAGTGCTAGGGGAGGGGGTGGCAATCAGCCCCAGCATTTT.

Points on this clonotype: The final CDR3 position lacks the conserved phenylalanine or tryptophan, pointing to a likely read error. This rearrangement joins TRBV6-1 to TRBJ2-1; perhaps TRBD2 as D (5 bases). Germline CDR1 reads MNHNS; CDR2 reads SASEGT. V was clipped by 7 bases and J by 2 bases, with 15 bases between them. There are 15 residues in the CDR3. For the CDR3, the DNA is TGTGCCAGCATGGGTCCAGCGGAAGCCTACAATGAGCAGTTCATC. Translation gives CASMGPAEAYNEQFI.

The J gene is TRBJ1-6, the V gene TRBV4-2; D not resolved. Germline V gives CDR1 LGHNA, CDR2 YNFKEQ. V lost 8 bases to trimming and J lost 7 bases, with 18 bases between them. The CDR3 is 15 amino acids. The CDR3 region has the DNA TGTGCCAGCGCACTTAATCGGGGAGGAAATTCACCCCTCCACTTT. Translation: CASALNRGGNSPLHF.

The chain carries TRBV5-1 and TRBJ2-7, with a weak D call TRBD2 (6 bases). Germline V gene data show CDR1 as SGHRS and CDR2 as YFSETQ. This CDR3 comprises 16 residues. The V end was cut by 6 bases, the J end by 2 bases, with 21 bases between. CDR3 in amino acids: CASNGGIVSGAYEQYF. The CDR3 DNA is TGCGCCAGCAATGGCGGCATAGTTAGCGGTGCCTACGAGCAGTACTTC.

This chain uses TRBV3-1 with TRBJ2-1; D might be TRBD2 (6 bases). The CDR3 loop spans 15 amino acids. CDR1 and CDR2 (germline): LGHDT, YNNKEL (reference sequence). The V and J ends lost 0 bases and 4 bases respectively, with 10 bases between them. The CDR3 loop is CASSQDGGNYNEQFF. The CDR3 nucleotides read TGTGCCAGCAGCCAAGATGGCGGGAATTACAATGAGCAGTTCTTC.

This clonotype was picked up one time. CDR3 nucleotides: TGTGCCAGCAGCTCCGGGGTCGGCCCATACAATGAGCAGTTCTTC. It yields the protein CASSSGVGPYNEQFF. The chain is built from TRBV5-6 and TRBJ2-1, with D perhaps TRBD2 (5 bases). This CDR3 spans 15 amino acids. Germline V gene data show CDR1 as SGHDT and CDR2 as YYEEEE. The V and J ends lost 3 bases and 4 bases respectively, with 14 bases between them.

This clonotype was seen at least ten times. This chain connects TRBV15 to TRBJ2-4; 8 nucleotides match TRBD1. This CDR3 spans 17 amino acids. Trimming took 3 bases from V and 2 from J; bases not matched to a gene: 9. Germline V CDR1 and CDR2: LNHNV, YYDKDF (reference sequence). The CDR3 DNA reads TGTGCCACCAGCAGGGACCCCGGGACAGGTTCCAAAAACATTCAGTACTTC. Encoded protein: CATSRDPGTGSKNIQYF.

This clonotype showed up many times. The chain couples TRBV20-1 to TRBJ2-2; D possibly corresponds to TRBD1 (6 bases). The CDR3 loop spans 14 amino acids. V dropped 5 bases and J dropped 4 bases, with 14 bases sitting between them. Germline V gives CDR1 DFQATT, CDR2 SNEGSKA (reference sequence). The CDR3 spells CSAFQGTGTGELFF. The CDR3 DNA reads as TGCAGTGCTTTCCAGGGGACGGGCACCGGGGAGCTGTTTTTT.

This rearrangement joins TRBV12-3 or TRBV12-4 to TRBJ2-1, with 8 bases aligning to TRBD2. CDR3 length equals 15 residues. The junction had 5 bases not matched to a gene; V was cut back by 7 bases and J by 0 bases. The CDR3 DNA reads as TGTGCCAGCACCCTGAGCGGGAGCTCCTACAATGAGCAGTTCTTC. This gives the protein CASTLSGSSYNEQFF.

This clonotype has just a few counts. V usage is TRBV15 and J usage is TRBJ2-7, with a possible D match to TRBD2 (6 bases). The V and J ends lost 9 bases and 7 bases respectively, with 13 bases between them. CDR1 LNHNV and CDR2 YYDKDF come from the germline V gene (reference sequence). The CDR3 consists of 11 residues. CDR3 loop: CATGGEGEQYF. The CDR3 bases are TGTGCCACGGGGGGTGAGGGGGAGCAGTACTTC.